This T cell receptor (beta chain) was recorded in a study of cytomegalovirus exposure and HLA in healthy donors. Whole-study results and caveats: Some public TCRs appeared in many individuals, while most sequences were rare.

To note about this clone: Its antigen remains unknown.

V was trimmed by 3 bases and J by 7 bases, leaving 21 bases between them. Germline V gene data show CDR1 as SGHAT and CDR2 as FQNNGV. The CDR3 length is 17 residues. Sequencing was performed with immunoSEQ multiplex PCR; in TCRdb, only in-frame clones are kept and a portion is missing. Among more than 55,000 clones listed, roughly 87% were seen once. Sequences were obtained from PBMCs. The chain uses TRBV11-2 and TRBJ2-2; no definite D call. This receptor was taken from a woman between 18 and 30 years old in good health and CMV-seronegative. The CDR3 spells CASSFDPRPEAGGELFF. CDR3 nucleotide sequence: TGTGCCAGCAGCTTCGACCCGAGACCCGAGGCTGGCGGGGAGCTGTTTTTT.